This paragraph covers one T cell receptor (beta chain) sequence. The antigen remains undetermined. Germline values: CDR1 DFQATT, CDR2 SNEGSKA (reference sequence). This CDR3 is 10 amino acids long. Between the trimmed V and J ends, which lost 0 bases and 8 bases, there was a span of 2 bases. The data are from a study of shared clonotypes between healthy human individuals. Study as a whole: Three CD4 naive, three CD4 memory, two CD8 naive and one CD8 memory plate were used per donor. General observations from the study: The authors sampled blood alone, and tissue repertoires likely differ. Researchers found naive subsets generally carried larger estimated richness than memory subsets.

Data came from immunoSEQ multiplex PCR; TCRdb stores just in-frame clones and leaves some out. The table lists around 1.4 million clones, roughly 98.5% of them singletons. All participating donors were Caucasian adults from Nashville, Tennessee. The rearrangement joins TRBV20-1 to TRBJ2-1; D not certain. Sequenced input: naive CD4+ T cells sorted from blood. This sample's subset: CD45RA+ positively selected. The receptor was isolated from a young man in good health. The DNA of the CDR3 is TGCAGTGCTAGAGACGATGAGCAGTTCTTC. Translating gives CSARDDEQFF.